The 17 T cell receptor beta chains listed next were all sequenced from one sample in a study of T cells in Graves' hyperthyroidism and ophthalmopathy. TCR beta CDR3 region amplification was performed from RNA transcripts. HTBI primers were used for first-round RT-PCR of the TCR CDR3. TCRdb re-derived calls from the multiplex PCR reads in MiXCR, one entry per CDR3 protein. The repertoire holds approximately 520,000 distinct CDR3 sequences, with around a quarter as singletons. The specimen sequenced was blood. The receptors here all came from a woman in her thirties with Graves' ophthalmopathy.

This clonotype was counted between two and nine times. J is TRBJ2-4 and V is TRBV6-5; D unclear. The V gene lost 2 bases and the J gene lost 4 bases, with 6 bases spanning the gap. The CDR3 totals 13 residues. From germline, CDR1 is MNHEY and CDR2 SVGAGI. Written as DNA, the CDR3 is TGTGCCAGCAGTTACGAGGCGAAAAACATTCAGTACTTC. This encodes CASSYEAKNIQYF.

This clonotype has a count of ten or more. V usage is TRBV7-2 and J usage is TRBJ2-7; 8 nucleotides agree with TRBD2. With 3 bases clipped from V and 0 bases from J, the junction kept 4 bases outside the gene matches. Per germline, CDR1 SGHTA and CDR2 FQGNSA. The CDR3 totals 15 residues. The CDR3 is CASSFERGRSYEQYF. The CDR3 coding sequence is TGTGCCAGCAGCTTCGAGCGGGGGCGCTCCTACGAGCAGTACTTC.

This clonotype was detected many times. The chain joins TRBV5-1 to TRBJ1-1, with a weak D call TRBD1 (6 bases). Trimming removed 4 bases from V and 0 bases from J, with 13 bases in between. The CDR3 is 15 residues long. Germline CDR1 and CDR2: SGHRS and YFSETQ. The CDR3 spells CASSPGGQMNTEAFF. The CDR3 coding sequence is TGCGCCAGCAGCCCGGGCGGACAGATGAACACTGAAGCTTTCTTT.

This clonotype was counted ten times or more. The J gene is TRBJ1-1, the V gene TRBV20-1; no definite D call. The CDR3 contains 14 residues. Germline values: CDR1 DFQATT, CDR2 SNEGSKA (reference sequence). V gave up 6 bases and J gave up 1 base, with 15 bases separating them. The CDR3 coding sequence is TGCAGTGCCAAGATCCCTACACCGAACACTGAAGCTTTCTTT. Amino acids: CSAKIPTPNTEAFF.

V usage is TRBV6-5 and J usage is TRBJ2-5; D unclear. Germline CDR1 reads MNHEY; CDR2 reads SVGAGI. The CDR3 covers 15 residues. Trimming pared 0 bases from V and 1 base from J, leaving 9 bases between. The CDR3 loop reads CASSYSPGSQETQYF. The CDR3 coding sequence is TGTGCCAGCAGTTACTCGCCAGGCAGCCAAGAGACCCAGTACTTC.

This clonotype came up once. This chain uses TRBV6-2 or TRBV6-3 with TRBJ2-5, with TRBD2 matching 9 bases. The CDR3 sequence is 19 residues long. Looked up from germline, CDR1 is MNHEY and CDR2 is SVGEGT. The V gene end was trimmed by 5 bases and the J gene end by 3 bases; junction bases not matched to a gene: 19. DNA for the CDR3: TGTGCCAGCAGTCCTGGGCGGTTTTACGGGACTAGCAGGAAAGAGACCCAGTACTTC. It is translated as CASSPGRFYGTSRKETQYF.

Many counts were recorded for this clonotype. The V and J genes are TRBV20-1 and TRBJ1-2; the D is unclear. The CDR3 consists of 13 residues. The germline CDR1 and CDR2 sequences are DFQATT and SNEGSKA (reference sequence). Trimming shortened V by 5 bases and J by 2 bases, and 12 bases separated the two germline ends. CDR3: CSAYTSDNYGYTF. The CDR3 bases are TGCAGTGCTTACACTTCGGACAACTATGGCTACACCTTC.

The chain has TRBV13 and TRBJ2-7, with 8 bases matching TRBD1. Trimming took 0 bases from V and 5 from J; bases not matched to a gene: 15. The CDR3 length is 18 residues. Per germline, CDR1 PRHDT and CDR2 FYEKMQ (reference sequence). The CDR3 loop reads CASSLGQGAPGGGDEQYF. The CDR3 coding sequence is TGTGCCAGCAGCTTAGGGCAGGGGGCCCCTGGGGGAGGAGACGAGCAGTACTTC. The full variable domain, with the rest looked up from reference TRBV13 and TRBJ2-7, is AAGVIQSPRHLIKEKRETATLKCYPIPRHDTVYWYQQGPGQDPQFLISFYEKMQSDKGSIPDRFSAQQFSDYHSELNMSSLELGDSALYFCASSLGQGAPGGGDEQYFGPGTRLTVT.

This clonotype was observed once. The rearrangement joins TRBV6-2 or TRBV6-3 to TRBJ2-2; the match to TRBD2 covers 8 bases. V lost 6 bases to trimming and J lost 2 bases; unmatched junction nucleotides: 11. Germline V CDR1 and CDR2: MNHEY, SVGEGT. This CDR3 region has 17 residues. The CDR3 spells CASSRGLAGGNTGELFF. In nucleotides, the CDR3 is TGTGCCAGCAGCCGCGGATTGGCGGGAGGCAACACCGGGGAGCTGTTTTTT.

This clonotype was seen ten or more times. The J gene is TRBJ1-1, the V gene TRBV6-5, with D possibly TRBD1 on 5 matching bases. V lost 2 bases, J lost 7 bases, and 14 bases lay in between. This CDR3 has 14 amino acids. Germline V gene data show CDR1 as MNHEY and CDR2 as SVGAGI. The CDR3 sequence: CASSYRTRQLEAFF. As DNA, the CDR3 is TGTGCCAGCAGTTACCGGACTCGACAGCTTGAAGCTTTCTTT.

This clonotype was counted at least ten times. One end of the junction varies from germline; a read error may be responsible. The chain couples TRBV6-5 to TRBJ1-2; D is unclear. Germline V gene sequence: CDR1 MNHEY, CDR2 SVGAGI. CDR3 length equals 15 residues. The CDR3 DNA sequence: TGTGCCAACAGTTACTCGAGTAGTCAGCTCTATGGCTACACCTTC. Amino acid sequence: CANSYSSSQLYGYTF.

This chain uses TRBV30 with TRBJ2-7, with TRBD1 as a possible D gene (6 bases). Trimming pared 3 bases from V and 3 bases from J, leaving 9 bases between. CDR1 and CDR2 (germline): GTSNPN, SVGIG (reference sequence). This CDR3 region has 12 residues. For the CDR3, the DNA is TGTGCCTGGAGGGGGGCAGGCTACGAGCAGTACTTC. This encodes CAWRGAGYEQYF.

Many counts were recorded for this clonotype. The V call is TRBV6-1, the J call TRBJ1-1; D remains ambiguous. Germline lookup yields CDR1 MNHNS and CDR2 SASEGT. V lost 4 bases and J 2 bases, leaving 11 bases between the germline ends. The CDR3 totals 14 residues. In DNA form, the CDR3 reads TGTGCCAGCAGTGGCCGGGTCGCAAACACTGAAGCTTTCTTT. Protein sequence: CASSGRVANTEAFF.

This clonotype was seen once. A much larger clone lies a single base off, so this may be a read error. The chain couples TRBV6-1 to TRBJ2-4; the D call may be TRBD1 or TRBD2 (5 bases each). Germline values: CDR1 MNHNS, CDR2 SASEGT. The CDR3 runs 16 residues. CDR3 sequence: CASSQYGASDKNIKYF. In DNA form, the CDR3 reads TGTGCCAGCAGTCAGTACGGGGCATCGGACAAAAACATTAAGTACTTC.

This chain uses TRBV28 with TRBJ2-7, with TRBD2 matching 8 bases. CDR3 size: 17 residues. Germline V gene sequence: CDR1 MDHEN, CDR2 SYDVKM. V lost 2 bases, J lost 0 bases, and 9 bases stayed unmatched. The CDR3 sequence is CASSLTGRGRDSYEQYF. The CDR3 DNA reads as TGTGCCAGCAGTTTAACCGGGAGGGGCAGGGACTCCTACGAGCAGTACTTC.

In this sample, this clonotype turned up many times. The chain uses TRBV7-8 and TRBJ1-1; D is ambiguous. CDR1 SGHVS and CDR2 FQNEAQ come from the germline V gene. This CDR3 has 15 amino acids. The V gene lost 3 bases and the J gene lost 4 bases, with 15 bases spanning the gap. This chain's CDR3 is CASSFGGMIGTEAFF. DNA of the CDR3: TGTGCCAGCAGCTTTGGAGGGATGATTGGCACTGAAGCTTTCTTT.

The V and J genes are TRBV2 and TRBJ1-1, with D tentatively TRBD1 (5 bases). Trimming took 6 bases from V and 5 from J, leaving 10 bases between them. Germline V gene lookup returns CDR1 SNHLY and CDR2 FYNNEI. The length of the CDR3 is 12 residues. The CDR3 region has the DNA TGTGCCAGCAGCGGGACCCGGACTGAAGCTTTCTTT. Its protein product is CASSGTRTEAFF.